The 22 T cell receptor beta chains given below trace back to one sample, sequenced in a study of graft-versus-host responses after intestinal transplantation. The repertoire was sequenced with immunoSEQ multiplex PCR; TCRdb's copy has only in-frame clones and lacks some. This sample has over 85,000 clones; 75% to 95% occur once, and the top ten carry under 0.2%. Their antigens are not known. This specimen was unstimulated CD4+ T cells sorted from spleen or lymph node cells, taken before transplant. These receptors came from a human donor who was the organ donor for an intestinal transplant.

This chain uses TRBV20-1 with TRBJ1-1; 8 nucleotides agree with TRBD1. This CDR3 region has 11 residues. Germline loops: CDR1 DFQATT, CDR2 SNEGSKA (reference sequence). J gave up 11 bases and V 5 bases, and 7 bases lay outside the gene matches. CDR3 sequence reads: CSAPDREVAFF. CDR3 nucleotides: TGCAGTGCTCCGGACAGGGAGGTGGCTTTCTTT.

V usage is TRBV28 and J usage is TRBJ2-5, with D possibly being TRBD1 (8 bases). CDR3 size: 17 residues. Trimming left V 3 bases short and J 2 bases short, with 19 bases between. CDR1 MDHEN and CDR2 SYDVKM come from the germline V gene. In DNA, the CDR3 is TGTGCCAGCAGTTTGGGAGGACAGGGAGGGAGACAAGAGACCCAGTACTTC. Translation: CASSLGGQGGRQETQYF.

The J gene is TRBJ2-3, the V gene TRBV11-1, with 10 bases matching TRBD2. Looked up from germline, CDR1 is SGHAT and CDR2 is FQDESV (reference sequence). Trimming took 6 bases from V and 3 from J; bases not matched to a gene: 9. The CDR3 is 16 amino acids. CDR3 DNA: TGTGCCAGCAGTCAGCGGGGGGGCGTCTTGACAGATACGCAGTATTTT. This gives the protein CASSQRGGVLTDTQYF.

The rearrangement links TRBV19 to TRBJ2-5; 8 bases line up with TRBD1. The CDR3 covers 15 residues. V lost 6 bases, J lost 4 bases, and 10 bases stayed unmatched. Germline CDR1 LNHDA, CDR2 SQIVND (reference sequence). The CDR3 is CASSRGQGLGETQYF. The CDR3 coding sequence is TGTGCCAGTAGCCGAGGACAGGGCTTAGGAGAGACCCAGTACTTC.

This sequence joins TRBV5-4 and TRBJ2-7; possible D gene TRBD2, 6 bases. CDR1 SGHNT and CDR2 YYREEE come from the germline V gene (reference sequence). This CDR3 has 12 amino acids. Deletions cut 4 bases from V and 6 bases from J, with 11 bases between. CDR3 sequence reads: CASSVPGGEQYF. The CDR3 nucleotides read TGTGCCAGCAGCGTCCCCGGGGGCGAGCAGTACTTC.

The rearrangement links TRBV5-1 to TRBJ2-3, with 10 nucleotides matching TRBD2. CDR3 size: 15 residues. CDR1 is SGHRS, CDR2 YFSETQ, per germline. Trimming at V came to 6 bases and at J to 4 bases, leaving 8 bases not matched to a gene. The CDR3 loop reads CASTWSGGAPDTQYF. The CDR3 DNA is TGCGCCAGCACGTGGAGCGGGGGGGCCCCAGATACGCAGTATTTT.

The V and J genes are TRBV6-5 and TRBJ1-2; 8 bases match TRBD1. The junction had 5 bases not matched to a gene; V was cut back by 5 bases and J by 6 bases. The germline V gene encodes CDR1 MNHEY and CDR2 SVGAGI. The CDR3 has 13 amino acids. In nucleotides, the CDR3 is TGTGCCAGCAGTCGGACAGGGAAGGATGGCTACACCTTC. Its protein product is CASSRTGKDGYTF.

CDR3 sequence reads: CASSVGQGKQTQYF. CDR3 nucleotide sequence: TGTGCCAGCAGCGTGGGACAGGGGAAGCAGACCCAGTACTTC. The chain carries TRBV7-9 and TRBJ2-5; the match to TRBD1 covers 10 bases. This CDR3 is built from 14 residues. Trimming cost V 5 bases and J 6 bases; bases outside gene matches: 6. CDR1 SEHNR and CDR2 FQNEAQ come from the germline V gene (reference sequence).

The table lists this clone with a count of one. V is TRBV5-1 and J is TRBJ1-1; 7 positions match TRBD1. The trim removed 3 bases at V and 5 bases at J, leaving 13 bases unmatched. The CDR3 runs 16 residues. CDR1 is SGHRS and CDR2 is YFSETQ in the germline V gene. CDR3 protein: CASSSGTVGSVTEAFF. CDR3 DNA: TGCGCCAGCAGCTCCGGGACAGTCGGTTCGGTAACTGAAGCTTTCTTT.

The V and J genes are TRBV7-9 and TRBJ1-2; D is unclear. V was clipped by 7 bases and J by 3 bases, with 18 bases between them. This CDR3 comprises 15 residues. Germline loops: CDR1 SEHNR, CDR2 FQNEAQ (reference sequence). CDR3 bases: TGTGCCAGCACCACAGACGGCGCCCTTCACTATGGCTACACCTTC. This translates into CASTTDGALHYGYTF.

The rearrangement joins TRBV18 to TRBJ1-4; 9 bases line up with TRBD1. The CDR3 consists of 14 residues. V trimming: 4 bases; J trimming: 6 bases; junction bases outside the gene matches: 3. CDR1 and CDR2 from the germline V gene are KGHSH and LQKENI. The CDR3: CASSHGTGYEKLFF. DNA of the CDR3: TGTGCCAGCTCACACGGGACAGGGTATGAAAAACTGTTTTTT.

The chain employs TRBV18 and TRBJ2-1; TRBD2 matches at 13 bases. CDR1 and CDR2 from the germline V gene are KGHSH and LQKENI. The V and J ends lost 5 bases and 10 bases, in that order; junction bases with no gene match: 8. The CDR3 is 15 residues long. The CDR3 coding sequence is TGTGCCAGCTCAACAAACCCGGGACTAGCGGGAGAGCAGTTCTTC. Its translation is CASSTNPGLAGEQFF.

About this clone: This same CDR3 is encoded by further DNA sequences in the sample. The V call is TRBV6-1, the J call TRBJ2-3; 12 bases align to TRBD2. Germline V gene sequence: CDR1 MNHNS, CDR2 SASEGT. V was clipped by 5 bases and J by 3 bases; unmatched bases: 3. CDR3 length: 15 residues. This CDR3 is CASSLAGGPTDTQYF. CDR3 DNA: TGTGCCAGCAGTCTAGCGGGGGGGCCGACAGATACGCAGTATTTT.

The rearrangement joins TRBV11-2 to TRBJ1-2, with TRBD1 matching 7 bases. V lost 0 bases to trimming and J lost 7 bases; unmatched junction nucleotides: 8. Germline loops: CDR1 SGHAT, CDR2 FQNNGV. The CDR3 contains 15 residues. The CDR3 nucleotides are TGTGCCAGCAGCTTAGATTCTATACAGGGGCGTGGCTACACCTTC. Translation: CASSLDSIQGRGYTF.

The sample holds a few counts of this clone. V gene TRBV4-1 combines with J gene TRBJ1-1; D unresolved. With 0 bases removed from V and 0 bases from J, the gap between germline ends came to 5 bases. The germline V gene encodes CDR1 MGHRA and CDR2 YSYEKL. This CDR3 region has 14 residues. CDR3 DNA sequence: TGCGCCAGCAGCCAAGAACGGGTGAACACTGAAGCTTTCTTT. Translation: CASSQERVNTEAFF.

This clone was seen a single time. The chain carries TRBV6-5 and TRBJ1-3; D remains unclear. The germline gives CDR1 MNHEY, CDR2 SVGAGI. The CDR3 has 16 residues. With 4 bases removed from V and 0 bases from J, the gap between germline ends came to 13 bases. The CDR3 reads CASSSPREGSGNTIYF. CDR3 coding DNA: TGTGCCAGCAGTTCCCCTCGGGAGGGCTCTGGAAACACCATATATTTT.

The chain joins TRBV9 to TRBJ1-5; D remains ambiguous. Deletions cut 0 bases from V and 3 bases from J, with 13 bases between. Germline CDR1 and CDR2: SGDLS and YYNGEE. The CDR3 spans 16 residues. CDR3 in amino acids: CASSVGSGLHNQPQHF. The DNA for the CDR3 is TGTGCCAGCAGCGTAGGATCGGGATTACACAATCAGCCCCAGCATTTT.

This chain uses TRBV5-6 with TRBJ1-1; D not resolved. V was shortened by 1 base and J by 2 bases, with 6 bases between the two germline ends. This CDR3 has 13 amino acids. Germline V lookup: CDR1 SGHDT, CDR2 YYEEEE. Here the CDR3 reads CASSLWANTEAFF. The DNA for the CDR3 is TGTGCCAGCAGCTTGTGGGCTAACACTGAAGCTTTCTTT.

V usage is TRBV11-2 and J usage is TRBJ1-1; D not certain. V gave up 6 bases and J gave up 1 base, with 3 bases separating them. Germline V CDR1 and CDR2: SGHAT, FQNNGV. This CDR3 comprises 11 residues. As DNA, the CDR3 is TGTGCCAGCAGACAGAACACTGAAGCTTTCTTT. Residues: CASRQNTEAFF.

The chain has TRBV7-2 and TRBJ2-1; TRBD2 matches 7 bases. The CDR3 spans 15 residues. Trimming took 5 bases from V and 2 from J; bases not matched to a gene: 6. From germline, CDR1 is SGHTA and CDR2 FQGNSA. The CDR3 reads CASSRGDLAYNEQFF. The CDR3 nucleotides read TGTGCCAGCAGCCGGGGGGACCTTGCCTACAATGAGCAGTTCTTC.

This chain uses TRBV4-2 with TRBJ2-4; TRBD2 aligns across 10 bases. This CDR3 is 17 amino acids long. Germline-derived CDR1 and CDR2 are LGHNA and YNFKEQ. Germline trimming cut 3 bases from V and 6 bases from J; bases unmatched to any gene: 11. CDR3 in amino acids: CASSQILAGGVGNIQYF. The CDR3 DNA is TGTGCCAGCAGCCAGATATTAGCGGGGGGAGTTGGAAACATTCAGTACTTC.

This clone is a singleton in its sample. The CDR3 nucleotides read TGTGCCAGCAGCCAAGATCTTGGCACCTTCAATGAGCAGTTCTTC. Translating gives CASSQDLGTFNEQFF. This chain uses TRBV14 with TRBJ2-1; no clear D gene. The CDR3 is made up of 15 amino acids. V was cut by 0 bases and J by 6 bases, with 12 bases left in between. Germline CDR1 is SGHDN and CDR2 is FVKESK.